The source of this T cell receptor (beta chain) is a study of control samples from healthy donors and cancer patients. The CDR3 totals 13 residues. Germline CDR1 is SGDLS and CDR2 is YYNGEE. V lost 4 bases, J lost 0 bases, and 7 bases lay in between. Measured with immunoSEQ multiplex PCR; TCRdb has only the in-frame clones, and not every one. The table shows around 170,000 clones, with approximately 94% occurring only once. Input material: blood. V gene TRBV9 combines with J gene TRBJ1-1; D unclear. This TCR was recovered from a young man in good health. The CDR3, as DNA: TGTGCCAGCAGCCCCTATTTGAACACTGAAGCTTTCTTT. This codes for CASSPYLNTEAFF. Combining the CDR3 with reference TRBV9 and TRBJ1-1 gives the whole variable domain DSGVTQTPKHLITATGQRVTLRCSPRSGDLSVYWYQQSLDQGLQFLIQYYNGEERAKGNILERFSAQQFPDLHSELNLSSLELGDSALYFCASSPYLNTEAFFGQGTRLTVV.